This T cell receptor beta chain was found in a study of blood T cell repertoires in COVID-19. Study details: T cells, B-cell-depleted T cells, or PBMCs provided the cDNA or gDNA that served as material.

J gave up 5 bases and V 4 bases, and 16 bases lay outside the gene matches. The length of the CDR3 is 16 residues. Germline assignment: CDR1 SQVTM and CDR2 ANQGSEA. As handled by the study authors: From reference gene primer amplification, estimates of nucleated cell counts were derived. Here immunoSEQ multiplex PCR was the method, and the copy in TCRdb shows in-frame clones only, minus some. V and J calls plus clone size are reproduced from that table; the DNA served to infer D and trimming. This table holds about 330,000 clones, approximately 88% found once. This sequence joins TRBV29-1 and TRBJ2-5, with TRBD2 matching 7 bases. The TCR sequence derives from a woman aged 45-65 years with active or convalescent COVID-19. Sequenced: peripheral blood. The CDR3: CSVVFWLTGAGETQYF. The DNA of the CDR3 is TGCAGCGTTGTTTTTTGGCTTACGGGAGCGGGGGAGACCCAGTACTTC.